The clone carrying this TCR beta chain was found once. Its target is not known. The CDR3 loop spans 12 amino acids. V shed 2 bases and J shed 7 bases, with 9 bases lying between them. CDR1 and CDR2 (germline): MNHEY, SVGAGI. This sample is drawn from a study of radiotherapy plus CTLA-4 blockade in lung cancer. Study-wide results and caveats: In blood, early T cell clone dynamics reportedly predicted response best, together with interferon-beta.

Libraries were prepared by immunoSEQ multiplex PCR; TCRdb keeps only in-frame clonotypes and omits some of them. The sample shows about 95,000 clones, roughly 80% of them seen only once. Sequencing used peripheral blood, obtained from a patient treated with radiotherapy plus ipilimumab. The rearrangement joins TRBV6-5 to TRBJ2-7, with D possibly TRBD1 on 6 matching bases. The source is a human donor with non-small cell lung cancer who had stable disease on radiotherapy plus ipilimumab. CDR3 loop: CASSYGTQEQYF. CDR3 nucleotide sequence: TGTGCCAGCAGTTACGGGACACAAGAGCAGTACTTC.